Presented here are 8 T cell receptor beta chains from one specimen sequenced in a study of blood T cells in healthy people across ages. For the second PCR, which ran for about 7 to 12 cycles, a sample-barcoded 5' primer and a J-beta primer mix were used. One entry per CDR3 protein results from TCRdb running MiXCR on the 5' RACE reads. The sample has 650,000 to 1,000,000 distinct CDR3 sequences, under 40% seen once; the top ten hold approximately 12%. The sequenced material came from blood. These receptors came from a man aged 18 to 29 in good health.

The rearrangement uses TRBV10-3 and TRBJ1-2; D ambiguous. The V end was cut by 4 bases, the J end by 6 bases, with 15 bases between. The CDR3 spans 14 residues. Looked up from germline, CDR1 is ENHRY and CDR2 is SYGVKD. CDR3 DNA sequence: TGTGCCATCAGTGGGAGGTCGGCGAAAAATGGCTACACCTTC. Its protein is CAISGRSAKNGYTF.

This clonotype was counted a few times. V is TRBV7-2 and J is TRBJ1-5; perhaps TRBD1 as D (5 bases). Germline CDR1 SGHTA, CDR2 FQGNSA. The CDR3 spans 16 residues. V was clipped by 5 bases and J by 2 bases, with 16 bases between them. In DNA form, the CDR3 reads TGTGCCAGCAGCCCGCGGGCAGGGCTTCGCAATCAGCCCCAGCATTTT. Translating gives CASSPRAGLRNQPQHF.

This clonotype was observed many times. The J gene is TRBJ2-6, the V gene TRBV28; no clear D gene. V lost 7 bases to trimming and J lost 1 base, with 5 bases between them. This CDR3 comprises 13 residues. Looked up from germline, CDR1 is MDHEN and CDR2 is SYDVKM. CDR3 sequence reads: CASTPSGANVLTF. DNA of the CDR3: TGTGCCAGCACCCCGTCTGGGGCCAACGTCCTGACTTTC.

The V and J genes are TRBV15 and TRBJ1-2; D uncertain. With 4 bases removed from V and 2 bases from J, the gap between germline ends came to 5 bases. CDR1 LNHNV and CDR2 YYDKDF come from the germline V gene (reference sequence). The CDR3 extends over 12 amino acids. The CDR3, as DNA: TGTGCCACCAGCACAACAAACTATGGCTACACCTTC. Its protein product is CATSTTNYGYTF.

This clonotype was observed a handful of times. The V call is TRBV7-2, the J call TRBJ1-1; D might be TRBD1 (5 bases). The germline V gene has CDR1 SGHTA and CDR2 FQGNSA. V lost 0 bases, J lost 0 bases, and 11 bases lay in between. The CDR3 has 16 amino acids. CDR3 in amino acids: CASSLAGAGVNTEAFF. CDR3 sequence (DNA): TGTGCCAGCAGCTTAGCTGGGGCCGGGGTGAACACTGAAGCTTTCTTT.

This clonotype was detected ten times or more. The rearrangement joins TRBV7-2 to TRBJ2-7; no reliable D call. V was pared by 2 bases and J by 5 bases, with 7 bases between. Germline assignment: CDR1 SGHTA and CDR2 FQGNSA. The CDR3 is 12 amino acids. DNA of the CDR3: TGTGCCAGCAGCTTACCCCCTAACGAGCAGTACTTC. Translating it yields CASSLPPNEQYF.

The V gene is TRBV20-1, the J gene TRBJ2-4; D call uncertain. CDR1 is DFQATT, CDR2 SNEGSKA, per germline (reference sequence). Trimming pared 3 bases from V and 8 bases from J, leaving 8 bases between. CDR3 length equals 11 residues. The CDR3 reads CSASPSDIQYF. CDR3 DNA sequence: TGCAGTGCTAGTCCATCAGACATTCAGTACTTC.

In this sample, this clonotype turned up many times. V and J are TRBV20-1 and TRBJ2-1, with TRBD1 matching over 8 bases. The CDR3 extends over 15 amino acids. J was trimmed by 0 bases and V by 3 bases; bases with no gene match: 4. The germline gives CDR1 DFQATT, CDR2 SNEGSKA (reference sequence). CDR3 residues: CSASMGQVSYNEQFF. CDR3 DNA: TGCAGTGCTAGTATGGGACAGGTCTCCTACAATGAGCAGTTCTTC.